This passage covers 23 T cell receptor beta chains from one sample sequenced in a study of T-cell memory formation after mild COVID-19. TCRdb redid the calling of the 5' RACE reads with MiXCR, one entry per CDR3 protein. The sample has under 450,000 distinct CDR3 sequences; roughly a quarter are singletons. The material sequenced was PBMCs or a T cell subset sorted from them (not recorded which). The receptors come from an adult woman who had mild COVID-19 (a few samples of this study predate the infection). Cell type and time point are not known.

In this sample, this clonotype turned up a few times. The rearrangement joins TRBV25-1 to TRBJ2-7; tentatively, D is TRBD1 or TRBD2 (5 bases each). Trimming took 5 bases from V and 0 from J, leaving 20 bases between them. This CDR3 is built from 17 residues. Germline lookup yields CDR1 MGHDK and CDR2 SYGVNS. The CDR3 region has the DNA TGTGCCAGCAGTACGCAACCGGGACGTAACTACTCCTACGAGCAGTACTTC. Its protein is CASSTQPGRNYSYEQYF.

This clonotype was seen a few times. The chain joins TRBV11-2 to TRBJ2-7; no clear D gene. V was clipped by 3 bases and J by 6 bases, with 12 bases between them. Germline CDR1 and CDR2: SGHAT and FQNNGV. This CDR3 contains 13 residues. The DNA for the CDR3 is TGTGCCAGCAGCTTCCTGCGAGGCGGCGAGCAGTACTTC. It codes for CASSFLRGGEQYF.

This clonotype is a singleton in its sample. V is TRBV6-5 and J is TRBJ2-1; a weak D match, TRBD2 (5 bases). The CDR3 contains 15 residues. The ends were cut back, 6 bases at V and 7 bases at J, with 19 bases in the middle. The V gene's germline CDR1 is MNHEY and CDR2 SVGAGI. The DNA for the CDR3 is TGTGCCAGCAGCCTAGCCCCTCCGACGAGAAATGAGCAGTTCTTC. Translated: CASSLAPPTRNEQFF.

This clonotype was counted once. The chain combines TRBV2 with TRBJ2-7; D may be TRBD2 (7 bases). This CDR3 region has 14 residues. Per germline, CDR1 SNHLY and CDR2 FYNNEI. V was shortened by 2 bases and J by 7 bases, with 15 bases between the two germline ends. This chain's CDR3 is CASSEILGGVEQYF. DNA for the CDR3: TGTGCCAGCAGTGAAATCTTAGGGGGGGTTGAGCAGTACTTC.

The genes are TRBV12-3 or TRBV12-4 and TRBJ2-7; 9 positions agree with TRBD1. The CDR3 spans 14 residues. V lost 2 bases to trimming and J lost 3 bases; unmatched junction nucleotides: 2. Here the CDR3 reads CASSLRGQGYEQYF. The CDR3 region has the DNA TGTGCCAGCAGTTTAAGGGGACAGGGCTACGAGCAGTACTTC.

The table lists this clonotype with a few counts. J is TRBJ2-1 and V is TRBV20-1; no clear D. Trimming removed 5 bases from V and 6 bases from J, with 5 bases in between. The germline CDR1 and CDR2 sequences are DFQATT and SNEGSKA (reference sequence). There are 10 residues in the CDR3. CDR3 coding DNA: TGCAGTGCTGGCCTCAATGAGCAGTTCTTC. Translated: CSAGLNEQFF.

This clonotype occurred many times. The V gene is TRBV24-1, the J gene TRBJ2-1; weak D call: TRBD2 (6 bases). The CDR3 length is 15 residues. Germline V gene sequence: CDR1 KGHDR, CDR2 SFDVKD. With 2 bases removed from V and 6 bases from J, the gap between germline ends came to 13 bases. CDR3 nucleotides: TGTGCCACCAGTGATTCTGTCAGGGAGGTCAATGAGCAGTTCTTC. Translating gives CATSDSVREVNEQFF.

There are many counts of this clonotype. J is TRBJ2-1 and V is TRBV5-1; D is perhaps TRBD2 (6 bases). The CDR3 has 14 residues. The V end was cut by 7 bases, the J end by 1 base, with 12 bases between. CDR1 SGHRS and CDR2 YFSETQ come from the germline V gene. CDR3 in amino acids: CASRTGESYNEQFF. CDR3 bases: TGCGCCAGCCGGACGGGAGAGTCCTACAATGAGCAGTTCTTC. Together with reference TRBV5-1 and TRBJ2-1, the CDR3 gives the full variable domain: KAGVTQTPRYLIKTRGQQVTLSCSPISGHRSVSWYQQTPGQGLQFLFEYFSETQRNKGNFPGRFSGRQFSNSRSEMNVSTLELGDSALYLCASRTGESYNEQFFGPGTRLTVL.

This chain uses TRBV6-6 with TRBJ2-3; D may be TRBD1 (5 bases). This CDR3 has 13 amino acids. Germline V CDR1 and CDR2: MNHNY, SVGAGI (reference sequence). The germline V and J ends were trimmed by 2 bases and 6 bases, with 9 bases remaining between them. CDR3 bases: TGTGCCAGCAGTTACCCAGGGTCCGATACGCAGTATTTT. Amino acid sequence: CASSYPGSDTQYF.

V gene TRBV12-3 or TRBV12-4 combines with J gene TRBJ2-5; D possibly corresponds to TRBD2 (6 bases). V gave up 6 bases and J gave up 2 bases, with 16 bases separating them. CDR3 size: 15 residues. The CDR3: CASSPWEALQETQYF. The CDR3 DNA is TGTGCCAGCAGCCCGTGGGAGGCTTTACAAGAGACCCAGTACTTC.

The rearrangement joins TRBV12-3 or TRBV12-4 to TRBJ2-1; 9 nucleotides align to TRBD2. V lost 5 bases and J lost 4; bases outside the gene matches: 3. The CDR3 runs 14 residues. The CDR3 loop reads CASSPSGTYNEQFF. CDR3 bases: TGTGCCAGCAGTCCTAGCGGGACTTACAATGAGCAGTTCTTC.

This clonotype was seen only a few times. The genes are TRBV15 and TRBJ2-7; a possible D gene is TRBD1 (6 bases). Trimming stripped 4 bases from V and 1 base from J, with 14 bases between. Per germline, CDR1 LNHNV and CDR2 YYDKDF (reference sequence). The CDR3 covers 15 residues. The DNA of the CDR3 is TGTGCCACCAGCATTTCACTGGACAGTTCCTACGAGCAGTACTTC. Translation: CATSISLDSSYEQYF.

In nucleotides, the CDR3 is TGTGCCAGCAGCCAAGAGACTTTATTTGCCTACGAGCAGTACTTC. It yields the protein CASSQETLFAYEQYF. The chain joins TRBV14 to TRBJ2-7, with D uncertain. CDR1 is SGHDN, CDR2 FVKESK, per germline. V was clipped by 0 bases and J by 2 bases, with 11 bases between them. This CDR3 is 15 amino acids long. The full variable domain, its missing parts supplied by reference TRBV14 and TRBJ2-7, is EAGVTQFPSHSVIEKGQTVTLRCDPISGHDNLYWYRRVMGKEIKFLLHFVKESKQDESGMPNNRFLAERTGGTYSTLKVQPAELEDSGVYFCASSQETLFAYEQYFGPGTRLTVT.

The V call is TRBV27, the J call TRBJ1-2; possibly TRBD1 for D (6 bases). There are 13 residues in the CDR3. The V end lost 5 bases, the J end lost 6 bases, and 13 bases lay between the germline ends. Germline V CDR1 and CDR2: MNHEY, SMNVEV (reference sequence). The CDR3 reads CASSSTGLDGYTF. The DNA for the CDR3 is TGTGCCAGCAGTAGTACAGGGTTGGATGGCTACACCTTC.

This clonotype was seen a handful of times. The rearrangement uses TRBV18 and TRBJ1-1; D call uncertain. Trimming took 1 base from V and 1 from J, leaving 13 bases between them. The CDR3 is 16 residues long. Germline values: CDR1 KGHSH, CDR2 LQKENI. The CDR3 here is CASSPLSVKGNTEAFF. The CDR3 DNA sequence: TGTGCCAGCTCACCACTTAGCGTAAAAGGGAACACTGAAGCTTTCTTT.

This clonotype came up a few times. This chain links TRBV18 with TRBJ2-4; maybe TRBD2 (5 bases). The CDR3 totals 12 residues. In germline, CDR1 is KGHSH, CDR2 LQKENI. Trimming stripped 3 bases from V and 9 bases from J, with 9 bases between. For the CDR3, the DNA is TGTGCCAGCTCACCGAGTCGGGGCATTCAGTACTTC. Amino acid sequence: CASSPSRGIQYF.

The CDR3, as DNA: TGTGCCAGCAGCAGAAACAGGGGGGCTGGGGAGACCCAGTACTTC. Its protein is CASSRNRGAGETQYF. V and J are TRBV7-3 and TRBJ2-5; 8 nucleotides align to TRBD1. V shed 5 bases and J 5 bases; nucleotides not matched to a gene: 10. The CDR3 runs to 15 residues. Germline V gene data show CDR1 as SGHTA and CDR2 as FQGTGA.

This clonotype was picked up a small number of times. This chain links TRBV19 with TRBJ1-5; the D gene is possibly TRBD1 (5 bases). V shed 3 bases and J shed 3 bases, with 15 bases lying between them. Germline V lookup: CDR1 LNHDA, CDR2 SQIVND (reference sequence). The CDR3 consists of 16 residues. CDR3 sequence (DNA): TGTGCCAGTAGTATGAGGGGCCCGATAAACAATCAGCCCCAGCATTTT. Its translation is CASSMRGPINNQPQHF.

Only a few counts were recorded for this clonotype. The chain couples TRBV20-1 to TRBJ2-7, with D possibly being TRBD2 (6 bases). The CDR3 covers 15 residues. CDR1 is DFQATT and CDR2 is SNEGSKA in the germline V gene (reference sequence). V lost 0 bases and J lost 2, with 14 bases in between. The CDR3 coding sequence is TGCAGTGCTAGAGATTTAGCGGCCCCAACCTACGAGCAGTACTTC. This sequence encodes CSARDLAAPTYEQYF.

The V and J genes are TRBV6-1 and TRBJ1-5, with D hard to call. The CDR3 is 13 residues long. Trimming removed 3 bases from V and 5 bases from J, with 8 bases in between. CDR1 and CDR2 (germline): MNHNS, SASEGT. The CDR3 region is CASSELRHQPQHF. The CDR3 region has the DNA TGTGCCAGCAGTGAGCTTCGACATCAGCCCCAGCATTTT.

The chain is built from TRBV29-1 and TRBJ2-7; 7 nucleotides match TRBD1. The CDR3 loop spans 14 amino acids. Germline assignment: CDR1 SQVTM and CDR2 ANQGSEA. V dropped 2 bases and J dropped 1; count of bases not matched to a gene: 5. The CDR3 reads CSVERQGPSYEQYF. CDR3 nucleotides: TGCAGCGTTGAAAGACAGGGCCCTTCCTACGAGCAGTACTTC.

The chain combines TRBV20-1 with TRBJ2-1; the D is unclear. Trimming pared 5 bases from V and 7 bases from J, leaving 15 bases between. Germline V gene sequence: CDR1 DFQATT, CDR2 SNEGSKA (reference sequence). The CDR3 is 13 amino acids. The CDR3 here is CSAGGWARNEQFF. Written as DNA, the CDR3 is TGCAGTGCTGGTGGATGGGCGAGGAATGAGCAGTTCTTC.

This clonotype was seen a handful of times. The CDR3 is CATSDFGGSGSVNEQFF. CDR3 in DNA: TGTGCCACCAGTGATTTCGGGGGCAGCGGGAGTGTCAATGAGCAGTTCTTC. The V call is TRBV24-1, the J call TRBJ2-1, with TRBD2 matching over 8 bases. With 1 base clipped from V and 6 bases from J, the junction kept 10 bases outside the gene matches. The CDR3 covers 17 residues. Germline V lookup: CDR1 KGHDR, CDR2 SFDVKD.